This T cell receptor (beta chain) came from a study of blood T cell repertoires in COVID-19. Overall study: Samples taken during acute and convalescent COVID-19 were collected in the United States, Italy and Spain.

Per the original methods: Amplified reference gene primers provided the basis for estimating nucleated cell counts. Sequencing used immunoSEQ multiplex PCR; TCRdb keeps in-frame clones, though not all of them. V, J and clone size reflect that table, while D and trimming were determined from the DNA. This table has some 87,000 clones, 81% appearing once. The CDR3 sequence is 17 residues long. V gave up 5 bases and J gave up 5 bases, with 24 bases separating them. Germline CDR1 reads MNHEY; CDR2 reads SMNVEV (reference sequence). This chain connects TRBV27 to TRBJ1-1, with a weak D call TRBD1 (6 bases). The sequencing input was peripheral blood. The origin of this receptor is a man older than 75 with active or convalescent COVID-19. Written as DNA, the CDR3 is TGTGCCAGCAGTCGATTAAGGCAGGGGAATAAGTATACTGAAGCTTTCTTT. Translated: CASSRLRQGNKYTEAFF.